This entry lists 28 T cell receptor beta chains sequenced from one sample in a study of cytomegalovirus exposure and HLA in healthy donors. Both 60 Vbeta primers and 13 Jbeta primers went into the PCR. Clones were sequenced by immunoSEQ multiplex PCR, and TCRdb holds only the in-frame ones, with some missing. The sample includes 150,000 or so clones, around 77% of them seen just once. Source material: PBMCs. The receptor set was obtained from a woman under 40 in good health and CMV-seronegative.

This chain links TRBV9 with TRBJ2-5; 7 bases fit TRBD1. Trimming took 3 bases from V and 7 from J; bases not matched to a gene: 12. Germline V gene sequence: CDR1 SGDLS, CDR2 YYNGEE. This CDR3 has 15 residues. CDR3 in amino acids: CASSAAGTEGGTQYF. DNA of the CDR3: TGTGCCAGCAGCGCCGCCGGGACAGAGGGCGGGACCCAGTACTTC.

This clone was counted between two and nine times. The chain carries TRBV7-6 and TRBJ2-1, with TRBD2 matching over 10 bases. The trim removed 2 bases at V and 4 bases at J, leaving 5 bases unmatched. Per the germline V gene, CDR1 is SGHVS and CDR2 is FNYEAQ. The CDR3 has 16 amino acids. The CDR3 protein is CASSLLAGVRYNEQFF. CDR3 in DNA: TGTGCCAGCAGCTTACTAGCGGGAGTCAGGTACAATGAGCAGTTCTTC.

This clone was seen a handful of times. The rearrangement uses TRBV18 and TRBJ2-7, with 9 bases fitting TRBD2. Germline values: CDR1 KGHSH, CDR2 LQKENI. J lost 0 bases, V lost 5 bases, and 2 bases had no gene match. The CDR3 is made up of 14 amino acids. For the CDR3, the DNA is TGTGCCAGCTCAAGCGGGAGGAGCTCCTACGAGCAGTACTTC. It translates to CASSSGRSSYEQYF. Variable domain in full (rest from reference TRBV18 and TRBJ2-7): NAGVMQNPRHLVRRRGQEARLRCSPMKGHSHVYWYRQLPEEGLKFMVYLQKENIIDESGMPKERFSAEFPKEGPSILRIQQVVRGDSAAYFCASSSGRSSYEQYFGPGTRLTVT.

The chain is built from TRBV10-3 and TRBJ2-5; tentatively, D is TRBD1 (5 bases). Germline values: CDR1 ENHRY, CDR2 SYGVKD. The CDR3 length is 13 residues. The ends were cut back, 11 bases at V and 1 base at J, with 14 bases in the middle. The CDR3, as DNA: TGTGCCTCCGCTACAGGTTTCCAAGAGACCCAGTACTTC. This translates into CASATGFQETQYF.

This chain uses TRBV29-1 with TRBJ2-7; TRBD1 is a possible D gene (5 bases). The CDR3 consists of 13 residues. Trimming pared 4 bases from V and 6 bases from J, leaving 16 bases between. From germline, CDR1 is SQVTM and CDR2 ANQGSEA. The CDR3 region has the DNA TGCAGCGTTGGACCAGACAGCCGTGTCGAGCAGTACTTC. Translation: CSVGPDSRVEQYF.

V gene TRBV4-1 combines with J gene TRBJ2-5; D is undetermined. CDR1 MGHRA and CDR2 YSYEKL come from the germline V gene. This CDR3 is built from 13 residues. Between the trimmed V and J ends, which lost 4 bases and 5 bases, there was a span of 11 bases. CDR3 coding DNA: TGCGCCAGCAGCCGACAAGGTATGGAGACCCAGTACTTC. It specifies CASSRQGMETQYF.

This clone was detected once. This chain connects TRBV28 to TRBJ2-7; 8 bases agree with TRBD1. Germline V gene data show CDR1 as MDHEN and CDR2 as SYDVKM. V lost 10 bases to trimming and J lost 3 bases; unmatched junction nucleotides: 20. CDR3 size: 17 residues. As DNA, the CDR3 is TGTGCCACAGAGCCGCCGGGGACAGGACGGCAGGACTACGAGCAGTACTTC. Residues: CATEPPGTGRQDYEQYF. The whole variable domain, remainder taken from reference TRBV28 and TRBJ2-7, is DVKVTQSSRYLVKRTGEKVFLECVQDMDHENMFWYRQDPGLGLRLIYFSYDVKMKEKGDIPEGYSVSREKKERFSLILESASTNQTSMYLCATEPPGTGRQDYEQYFGPGTRLTVT.

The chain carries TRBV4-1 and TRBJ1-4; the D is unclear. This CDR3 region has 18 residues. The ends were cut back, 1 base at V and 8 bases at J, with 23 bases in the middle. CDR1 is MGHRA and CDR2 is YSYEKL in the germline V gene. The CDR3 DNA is TGCGCCAGCAGCCAAGTGGGGTCGCGGGTTTTTTTCATAGAAAAACTGTTTTTT. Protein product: CASSQVGSRVFFIEKLFF.

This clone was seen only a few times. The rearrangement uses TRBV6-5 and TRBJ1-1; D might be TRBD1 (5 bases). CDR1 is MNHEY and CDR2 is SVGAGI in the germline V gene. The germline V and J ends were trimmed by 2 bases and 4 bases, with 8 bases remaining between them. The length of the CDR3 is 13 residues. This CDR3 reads CASSYNGGTEAFF. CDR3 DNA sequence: TGTGCCAGCAGTTACAACGGGGGCACTGAAGCTTTCTTT.

CDR3 DNA: TGCGCCAGCAGCCAACCTCTAGCGGGAAATAGTGGTAATGAGCAGTTCTTC. It specifies CASSQPLAGNSGNEQFF. This chain links TRBV4-1 with TRBJ2-1, with 9 bases identical to TRBD2. The V segment lost 2 bases and the J segment 7 bases; nucleotides outside the gene matches: 12. The CDR3 length is 17 residues. The germline gives CDR1 MGHRA, CDR2 YSYEKL.

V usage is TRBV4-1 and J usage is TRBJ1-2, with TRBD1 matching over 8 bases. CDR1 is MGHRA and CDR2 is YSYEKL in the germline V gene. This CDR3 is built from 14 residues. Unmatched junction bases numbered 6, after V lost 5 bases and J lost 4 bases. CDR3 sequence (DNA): TGCGCCAGCAGCTATGACAGGGGTGGCTATGGCTACACCTTC. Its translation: CASSYDRGGYGYTF.

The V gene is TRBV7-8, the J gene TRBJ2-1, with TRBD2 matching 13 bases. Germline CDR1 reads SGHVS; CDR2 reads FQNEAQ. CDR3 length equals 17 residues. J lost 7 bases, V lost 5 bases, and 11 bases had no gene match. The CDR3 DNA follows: TGTGCCAGCAGCGTAAGTACCGGGACTAGCGGGGTGAATGAGCAGTTCTTC. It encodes CASSVSTGTSGVNEQFF.

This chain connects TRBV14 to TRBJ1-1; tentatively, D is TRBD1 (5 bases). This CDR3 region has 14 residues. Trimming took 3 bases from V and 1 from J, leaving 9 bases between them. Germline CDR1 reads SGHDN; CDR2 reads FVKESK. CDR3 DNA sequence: TGTGCCAGCAGCCACGGGGGGGGGAACACTGAAGCTTTCTTT. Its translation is CASSHGGGNTEAFF.

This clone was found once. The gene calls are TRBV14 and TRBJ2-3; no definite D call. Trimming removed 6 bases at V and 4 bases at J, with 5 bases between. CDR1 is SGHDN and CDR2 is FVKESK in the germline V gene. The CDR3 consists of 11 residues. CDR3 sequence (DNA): TGTGCCAGCAGTCCGTCAGATACGCAGTATTTT. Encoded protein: CASSPSDTQYF.

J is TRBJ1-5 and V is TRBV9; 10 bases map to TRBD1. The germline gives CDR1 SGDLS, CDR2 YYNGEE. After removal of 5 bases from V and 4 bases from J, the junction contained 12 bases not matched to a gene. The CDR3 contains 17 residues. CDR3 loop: CASSKTGGPGLNQPQHF. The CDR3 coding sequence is TGTGCCAGCAGTAAGACAGGGGGCCCGGGGTTGAATCAGCCCCAGCATTTT.

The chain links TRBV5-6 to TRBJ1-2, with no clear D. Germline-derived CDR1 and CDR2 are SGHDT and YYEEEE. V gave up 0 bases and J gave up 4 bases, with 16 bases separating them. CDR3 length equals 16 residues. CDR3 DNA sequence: TGTGCCAGCAGCTTGGGTCCAGGCGACCCCGTCTATGGCTACACCTTC. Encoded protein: CASSLGPGDPVYGYTF.

DNA of the CDR3: TGCGCCAGCAGCTTGGAACAGTTGGGGGGAGGTGGTGAAAAACTGTTTTTT. Encoded protein: CASSLEQLGGGGEKLFF. The chain joins TRBV5-1 to TRBJ1-4, with D maybe TRBD1 (5 bases). The CDR3 has 17 amino acids. Germline V gene data show CDR1 as SGHRS and CDR2 as YFSETQ. V was clipped by 0 bases and J by 7 bases, with 19 bases between them.

Here the CDR3 DNA reads TGTGCCAGTAGTTCCTACACCGGGACAGGGGGAATTGAAAAACTGTTTTTT. Translation: CASSSYTGTGGIEKLFF. V is TRBV19 and J is TRBJ1-4; 11 nucleotides agree with TRBD1. The CDR3 is made up of 17 amino acids. The junction had 12 bases not matched to a gene; V was cut back by 5 bases and J by 7 bases. The germline V gene encodes CDR1 LNHDA and CDR2 SQIVND (reference sequence).

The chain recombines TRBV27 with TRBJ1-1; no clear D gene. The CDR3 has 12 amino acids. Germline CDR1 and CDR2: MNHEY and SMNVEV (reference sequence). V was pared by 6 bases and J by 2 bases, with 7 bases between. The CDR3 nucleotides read TGTGCCAGCAGCACACTAAACACTGAAGCTTTCTTT. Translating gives CASSTLNTEAFF.

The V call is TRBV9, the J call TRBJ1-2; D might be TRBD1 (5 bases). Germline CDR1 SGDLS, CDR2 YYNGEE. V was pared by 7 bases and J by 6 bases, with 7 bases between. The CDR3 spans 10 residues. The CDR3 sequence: CASRGDGYTF. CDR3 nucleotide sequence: TGTGCCAGCCGGGGGGATGGCTACACCTTC.

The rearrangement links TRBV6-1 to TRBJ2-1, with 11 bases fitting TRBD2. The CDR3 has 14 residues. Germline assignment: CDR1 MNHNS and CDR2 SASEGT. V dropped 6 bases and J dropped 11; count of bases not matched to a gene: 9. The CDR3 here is CASRPGTSGGKQFF. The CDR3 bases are TGTGCCAGCAGACCCGGGACTAGCGGTGGAAAGCAGTTCTTC.

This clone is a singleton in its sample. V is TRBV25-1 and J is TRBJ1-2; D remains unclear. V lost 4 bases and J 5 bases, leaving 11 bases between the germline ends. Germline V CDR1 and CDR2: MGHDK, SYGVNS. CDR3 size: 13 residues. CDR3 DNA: TGTGCCAGCAGTGTCGGTGGGCAATATGGCTACACCTTC. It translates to CASSVGGQYGYTF.

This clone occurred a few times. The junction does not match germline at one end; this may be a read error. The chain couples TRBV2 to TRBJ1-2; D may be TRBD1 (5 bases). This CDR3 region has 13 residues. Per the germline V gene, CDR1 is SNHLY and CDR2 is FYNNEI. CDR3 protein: CATHESPGDDEIF. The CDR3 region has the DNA TGTGCCACCCACGAAAGCCCGGGGGATGATGAAATCTTC. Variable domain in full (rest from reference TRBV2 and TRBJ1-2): EPEVTQTPSHQVTQMGQEVILRCVPISNHLYFYWYRQILGQKVEFLVSFYNNEISEKSEIFDDQFSVERPDGSNFTLKIRSTKLEDSAMYFCATHESPGDDEIFGSGTRLTVV.

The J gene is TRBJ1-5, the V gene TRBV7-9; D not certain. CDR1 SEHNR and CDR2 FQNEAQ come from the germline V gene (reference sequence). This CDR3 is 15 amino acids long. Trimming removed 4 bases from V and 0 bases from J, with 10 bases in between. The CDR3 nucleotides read TGTGCCAGCAGCTACGGGGAATATAGCAATCAGCCCCAGCATTTT. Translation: CASSYGEYSNQPQHF.

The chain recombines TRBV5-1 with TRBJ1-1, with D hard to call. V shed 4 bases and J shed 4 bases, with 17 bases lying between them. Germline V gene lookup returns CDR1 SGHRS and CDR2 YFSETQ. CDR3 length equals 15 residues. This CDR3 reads CASSDPGRGSTEAFF. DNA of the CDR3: TGCGCCAGCAGCGACCCGGGCCGAGGGTCCACTGAAGCTTTCTTT.

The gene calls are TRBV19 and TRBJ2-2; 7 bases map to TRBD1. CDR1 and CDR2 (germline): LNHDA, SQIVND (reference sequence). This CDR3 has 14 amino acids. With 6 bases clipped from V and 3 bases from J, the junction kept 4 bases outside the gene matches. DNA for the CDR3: TGTGCCAGTAGGACGGGACAGTACACCGGGGAGCTGTTTTTT. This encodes CASRTGQYTGELFF.

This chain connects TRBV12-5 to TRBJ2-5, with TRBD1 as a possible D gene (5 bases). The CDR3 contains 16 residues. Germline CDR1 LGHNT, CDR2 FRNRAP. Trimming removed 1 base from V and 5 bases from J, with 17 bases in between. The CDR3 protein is CASGLESAGNRETQYF. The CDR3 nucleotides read TGTGCTAGTGGTTTGGAGTCGGCAGGGAATAGGGAGACCCAGTACTTC.

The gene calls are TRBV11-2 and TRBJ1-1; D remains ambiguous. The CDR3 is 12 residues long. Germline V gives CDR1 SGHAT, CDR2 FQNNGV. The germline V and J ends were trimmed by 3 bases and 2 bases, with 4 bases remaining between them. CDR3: CASSFLNTEAFF. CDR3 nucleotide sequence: TGTGCCAGCAGCTTTCTCAACACTGAAGCTTTCTTT.